This T cell receptor beta chain was captured by sequencing in a study of control samples from healthy donors and cancer patients. Unmatched junction bases numbered 7, after V lost 5 bases and J lost 3 bases. Germline loops: CDR1 MNHNY, CDR2 SVGAGI (reference sequence). The CDR3 is made up of 16 amino acids. Sequenced by immunoSEQ multiplex PCR; TCRdb stores in-frame clones only, minus some. Altogether tens of thousands of clones are present, 88% being singletons, with the ten largest covering about 15%. The sequencing sample was made of blood. The chain links TRBV6-6 to TRBJ2-2; 9 bases agree with TRBD1. The source of this sequence is a woman in her 70s in good health. CDR3 amino acids: CASSPSRTGDTGELFF. The CDR3 coding sequence is TGTGCCAGCAGTCCTTCCCGGACAGGGGACACCGGGGAGCTGTTTTTT.